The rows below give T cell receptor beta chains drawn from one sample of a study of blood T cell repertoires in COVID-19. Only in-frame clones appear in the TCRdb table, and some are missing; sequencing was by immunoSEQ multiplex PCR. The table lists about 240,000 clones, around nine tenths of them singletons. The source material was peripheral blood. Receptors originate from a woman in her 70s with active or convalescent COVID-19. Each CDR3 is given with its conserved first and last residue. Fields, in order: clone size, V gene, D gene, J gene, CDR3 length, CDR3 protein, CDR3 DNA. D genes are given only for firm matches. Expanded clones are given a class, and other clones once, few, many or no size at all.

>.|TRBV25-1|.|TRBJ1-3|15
CASSPQAFSGNTIYF
TGTGCCAGCAGTCCACAGGCCTTCTCTGGAAACACCATATATTTT
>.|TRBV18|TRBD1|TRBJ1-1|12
CASSPGQGEAFF
TGTGCCAGCTCACCCGGACAGGGTGAAGCTTTCTTT
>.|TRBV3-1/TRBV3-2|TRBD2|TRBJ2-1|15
CASSQGLAGGPEQFF
TGTGCCAGCAGTCAAGGACTAGCGGGGGGGCCTGAGCAGTTCTTC
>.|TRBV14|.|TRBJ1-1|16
CASSQGIQGSNTEAFF
TGTGCCAGCAGCCAAGGCATTCAGGGGTCGAACACTGAAGCTTTCTTT
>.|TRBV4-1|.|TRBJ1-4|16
CASSQDQGQRNEKLFF
TGCGCCAGCAGCCAAGATCAGGGGCAGAGAAATGAAAAACTGTTTTTT
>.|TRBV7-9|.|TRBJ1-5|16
CASSLEFSDRGQPQHF
TGTGCCAGCAGCTTAGAGTTCTCAGATAGGGGTCAGCCCCAGCATTTT
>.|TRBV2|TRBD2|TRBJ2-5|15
CASSEPSGGQETQYF
TGTGCCAGCAGTGAGCCGAGCGGGGGCCAAGAGACCCAGTACTTC
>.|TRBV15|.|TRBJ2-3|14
CATSKGLNMDTQYF
TGTGCCACCAGCAAGGGACTGAACATGGATACGCAGTATTTT
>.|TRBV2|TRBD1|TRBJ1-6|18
CASSARSGTGSTGSPLHF
TGTGCCAGCAGTGCCAGAAGCGGGACAGGCTCCACGGGGTCACCCCTCCACTTT
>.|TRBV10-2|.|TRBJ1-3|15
CASSESGPSGNTIYF
TGCGCCAGCAGTGAGTCTGGCCCATCTGGAAACACCATATATTTT
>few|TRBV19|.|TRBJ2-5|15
CASTSDSFSGETQYF
.
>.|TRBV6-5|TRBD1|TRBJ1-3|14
CASSRDSAGNTIYF
TGTGCCAGCAGTCGGGACAGCGCTGGAAACACCATATATTTT
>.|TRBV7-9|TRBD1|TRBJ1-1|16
CASSPTGGGMNTEAFF
TGTGCCAGCAGCCCTACAGGGGGCGGAATGAACACTGAAGCTTTCTTT
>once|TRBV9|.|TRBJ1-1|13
CASSAGQNTEAFF
TGTGCCAGCAGCGCCGGACAGAACACTGAAGCTTTCTTT
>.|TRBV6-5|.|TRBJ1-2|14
CASSPGQLNYGYTF
TGTGCCAGCAGCCCCGGACAGCTTAACTATGGCTACACCTTC
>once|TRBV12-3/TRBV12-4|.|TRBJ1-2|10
CASSFGGGVF
TGTGCCAGCAGTTTTGGCGGAGGGGTCTTC
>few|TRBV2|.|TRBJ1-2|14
CASRYQPGNYGYTF
TGTGCCAGCAGATACCAACCGGGGAACTATGGCTACACCTTC
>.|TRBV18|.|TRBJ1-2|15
CASSPRGAVEDGYTF
TGTGCCAGCTCACCTCGGGGTGCGGTTGAGGATGGCTACACCTTC
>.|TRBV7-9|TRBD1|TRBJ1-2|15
CASSSTGESNYGYTF
TGTGCCAGCAGCTCCACAGGGGAAAGCAACTATGGCTACACCTTC
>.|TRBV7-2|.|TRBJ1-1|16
CASSSQPGGTNTEAFF
TGTGCCAGCAGCTCCCAGCCGGGGGGCACCAACACTGAAGCTTTCTTT